The 7 T cell receptor beta chains below were found in one sample sequenced in a study of blood T cell repertoires in COVID-19. Sequenced by immunoSEQ multiplex PCR; TCRdb stores in-frame clones only, minus some. This sample has about 170,000 clones, with roughly 80% found just once. Specimen: peripheral blood. The receptor source for this set is a man aged 65 to 85 with active or convalescent COVID-19.

Only a few counts were recorded for this clone. The chain is built from TRBV7-8 and TRBJ2-2; D gene ambiguous. The germline V and J ends were trimmed by 2 bases and 5 bases, with 9 bases remaining between them. CDR3 length: 14 amino acids. Germline lookup yields CDR1 SGHVS and CDR2 FQNEAQ. The CDR3 DNA is TGTGCCAGCAGCTTAAGGTCGCGGACCGGGGAGCTGTTTTTT. Its translation is CASSLRSRTGELFF.

DNA for the CDR3: TGTGCCAGCAGCCGGGGACAGCGCACAGATACGCAGTATTTT. Residues: CASSRGQRTDTQYF. The V and J genes are TRBV4-2 and TRBJ2-3; TRBD1 matches at 7 bases. This CDR3 contains 14 residues. V was clipped by 4 bases and J by 1 base; unmatched bases: 2. Germline CDR1 is LGHNA and CDR2 is YNFKEQ.

The chain couples TRBV27 to TRBJ2-1, with TRBD2 identical over 8 bases. Germline loops: CDR1 MNHEY, CDR2 SMNVEV (reference sequence). The CDR3 is 17 amino acids. V gave up 4 bases and J gave up 7 bases; unmatched junction bases: 15. CDR3 amino acids: CASSSPGSSGRFNEQFF. The CDR3 nucleotides are TGTGCCAGCAGTTCTCCGGGGAGCAGCGGGAGATTTAATGAGCAGTTCTTC.

The gene calls are TRBV5-6 and TRBJ2-5; D is ambiguous. The germline gives CDR1 SGHDT, CDR2 YYEEEE. The CDR3 contains 16 residues. Trimming left V 6 bases short and J 0 bases short, with 18 bases between. The CDR3: CASTRRLYEYQETQYF. The CDR3, as DNA: TGTGCCAGCACCCGGCGGCTTTACGAGTACCAAGAGACCCAGTACTTC.

The CDR3 DNA follows: TGCAGCGCTAAGGCGGGCTATGGCTACACCTTC. Its translation is CSAKAGYGYTF. V is TRBV29-1 and J is TRBJ1-2, with D uncertain. The CDR3 spans 11 residues. The germline CDR1 and CDR2 sequences are SQVTM and ANQGSEA. The V gene lost 7 bases and the J gene lost 4 bases, with 10 bases spanning the gap.

The CDR3 loop is CASSVVLAGTDTQYF. As DNA, the CDR3 is TGTGCCAGCAGCGTAGTATTAGCGGGGACAGATACGCAGTATTTT. This chain uses TRBV9 with TRBJ2-3; 8 bases line up with TRBD2. The junction had 3 bases not matched to a gene; V was cut back by 0 bases and J by 3 bases. The CDR3 is 15 residues long. Germline V gene data show CDR1 as SGDLS and CDR2 as YYNGEE.

The count of this clone is one. The chain recombines TRBV5-1 with TRBJ1-1, with D possibly matching TRBD1 (5 bases). The germline V gene has CDR1 SGHRS and CDR2 YFSETQ. The CDR3 extends over 15 amino acids. V dropped 1 base and J dropped 6 bases, with 16 bases sitting between them. CDR3 sequence (DNA): TGCGCCAGCAGCTTGTTCGTACAGGCTACTTCTGAAGCTTTCTTT. It encodes CASSLFVQATSEAFF. Variable domain in full (rest from reference TRBV5-1 and TRBJ1-1): KAGVTQTPRYLIKTRGQQVTLSCSPISGHRSVSWYQQTPGQGLQFLFEYFSETQRNKGNFPGRFSGRQFSNSRSEMNVSTLELGDSALYLCASSLFVQATSEAFFGQGTRLTVV.